The 13 T cell receptor beta chains presented below share a single source sample, sequenced in a study of CD8 T cell repertoires and HIV-1 epitope variants. This table comes from immunoSEQ multiplex PCR, and its TCRdb copy is limited to in-frame clones, with some not included. This sample has thousands of clones; approximately 66% occur once, and the top ten carry approximately 47%. Their antigens are not known. Input material: cultured CD8+ T cells derived from PBMCs. Receptor source: a male donor with HIV.

The rearrangement uses TRBV6-6 and TRBJ1-1; D not certain. The CDR3 loop spans 14 amino acids. The V gene lost 2 bases and the J gene lost 8 bases, with 15 bases spanning the gap. The germline gives CDR1 MNHNY, CDR2 SVGAGI (reference sequence). CDR3 protein: CASSYGLGGVEAFF. CDR3 sequence (DNA): TGTGCCAGCAGTTACGGGCTAGGCGGGGTCGAAGCTTTCTTT.

The chain uses TRBV6-5 and TRBJ2-7, with 8 nucleotides matching TRBD2. The V and J ends lost 11 bases and 0 bases, in that order; junction bases with no gene match: 9. The V gene's germline CDR1 is MNHEY and CDR2 SVGAGI. This CDR3 has 14 residues. CDR3 DNA sequence: TGTGCCGTCAATAGCGGGGTCAGCTCCTACGAGCAGTACTTC. Its protein is CAVNSGVSSYEQYF.

This sequence joins TRBV9 and TRBJ1-2; no clear D gene. V dropped 2 bases and J dropped 0 bases, with 5 bases sitting between them. This CDR3 contains 13 residues. Germline V gives CDR1 SGDLS, CDR2 YYNGEE. This chain's CDR3 is CASSVNTNYGYTF. CDR3 coding DNA: TGTGCCAGCAGCGTCAACACTAACTATGGCTACACCTTC.

V and J are TRBV5-6 and TRBJ2-7; D uncertain. The germline CDR1 and CDR2 sequences are SGHDT and YYEEEE. The V end was cut by 2 bases, the J end by 4 bases, with 7 bases between. The CDR3 length is 12 residues. This chain's CDR3 is CASSFAEYEQYF. As DNA, the CDR3 is TGTGCCAGCAGCTTCGCCGAGTACGAGCAGTACTTC.

This clone was picked up a small number of times. V and J are TRBV11-1 and TRBJ1-2; unclear D gene. Trimming left V 0 bases short and J 5 bases short, with 13 bases between. The CDR3 has 15 residues. Germline lookup yields CDR1 SGHAT and CDR2 FQDESV (reference sequence). The CDR3 nucleotides are TGTGCCAGCAGCTTAGCGCTCCGGGCTGATTATGGCTACACCTTC. Its protein is CASSLALRADYGYTF.

The chain employs TRBV18 and TRBJ1-4, with D hard to call. The CDR3 extends over 15 amino acids. Trimming cost V 1 base and J 8 bases, with 14 bases left between them. Germline CDR1 reads KGHSH; CDR2 reads LQKENI. CDR3 nucleotides: TGTGCCAGCTCACCACTCGCCGGACCCGAAGAAAAACTGTTTTTT. Its protein is CASSPLAGPEEKLFF.

This clone showed up just once. The chain links TRBV4-3 to TRBJ2-3; D call uncertain. Trimming stripped 0 bases from V and 3 bases from J, with 16 bases between. The CDR3 covers 17 residues. Germline values: CDR1 LGHNA, CDR2 YSLEER. DNA for the CDR3: TGCGCCAGCAGCCAAGAATTAGCCGGGCTTGGTACAGATACGCAGTATTTT. Its protein product is CASSQELAGLGTDTQYF.

This chain joins TRBV11-2 and TRBJ2-1, with 10 positions matching TRBD2. V dropped 1 base and J dropped 5; count of bases not matched to a gene: 8. Per the germline V gene, CDR1 is SGHAT and CDR2 is FQNNGV. The CDR3 has 17 amino acids. CDR3 sequence reads: CASSLGTSGIRDNEQFF. Written as DNA, the CDR3 is TGTGCCAGCAGCTTAGGTACTAGCGGGATAAGGGACAATGAGCAGTTCTTC.

The chain carries TRBV6-1 and TRBJ1-1, with D possibly TRBD1 on 6 matching bases. CDR1 is MNHNS and CDR2 is SASEGT in the germline V gene. V was pared by 3 bases and J by 4 bases, with 9 bases between. This CDR3 comprises 13 residues. The CDR3 region has the DNA TGTGCCAGCAGTGACAGGGGAGGCACTGAAGCTTTCTTT. This gives the protein CASSDRGGTEAFF.

This clone was counted between two and nine times. V and J are TRBV19 and TRBJ2-7; D is possibly TRBD2 (6 bases). This CDR3 has 13 amino acids. The V and J ends lost 4 bases and 0 bases respectively, with 7 bases between them. Germline values: CDR1 LNHDA, CDR2 SQIVND (reference sequence). CDR3: CASSTSVSYEQYF. CDR3 DNA sequence: TGTGCCAGTAGTACTAGCGTCTCCTACGAGCAGTACTTC.

The CDR3 reads CASSIGQNEQYF. CDR3 nucleotides: TGTGCCAGTAGTATTGGTCAGAACGAGCAGTACTTC. The gene calls are TRBV19 and TRBJ2-7; D is uncertain. V gave up 3 bases and J gave up 5 bases, with 8 bases separating them. The CDR3 extends over 12 amino acids. CDR1 LNHDA and CDR2 SQIVND come from the germline V gene (reference sequence). Based on the CDR3 plus reference TRBV19 and TRBJ2-7, the full variable domain is DGGITQSPKYLFRKEGQNVTLSCEQNLNHDAMYWYRQDPGQGLRLIYYSQIVNDFQKGDIAEGYSVSREKKESFPLTVTSAQKNPTAFYLCASSIGQNEQYFGPGTRLTVT.

CDR3 sequence: CASSLSIFMTGANVLTF. The CDR3 DNA sequence: TGTGCCAGCAGCTTATCCATTTTCATGACTGGGGCCAACGTCCTGACTTTC. This sequence joins TRBV7-8 and TRBJ2-6; D not certain. The CDR3 loop spans 17 amino acids. V gave up 2 bases and J gave up 2 bases, with 13 bases separating them. The V gene's germline CDR1 is SGHVS and CDR2 FQNEAQ.

The chain combines TRBV7-9 with TRBJ2-7, with TRBD1 matching over 7 bases. This CDR3 has 14 residues. The V segment lost 5 bases and the J segment 2 bases; nucleotides outside the gene matches: 6. The germline V gene encodes CDR1 SEHNR and CDR2 FQNEAQ (reference sequence). Here the CDR3 DNA reads TGTGCCAGCAGCATGTCGGGACAGACCTACGAGCAGTACTTC. It codes for CASSMSGQTYEQYF.